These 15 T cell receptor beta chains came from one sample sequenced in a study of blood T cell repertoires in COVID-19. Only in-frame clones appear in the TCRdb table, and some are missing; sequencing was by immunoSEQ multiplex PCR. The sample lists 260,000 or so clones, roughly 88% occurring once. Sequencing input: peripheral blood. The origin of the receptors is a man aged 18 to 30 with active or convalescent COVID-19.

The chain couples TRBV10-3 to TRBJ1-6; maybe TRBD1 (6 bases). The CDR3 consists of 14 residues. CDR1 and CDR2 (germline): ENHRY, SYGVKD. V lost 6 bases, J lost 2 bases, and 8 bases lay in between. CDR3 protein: CAIRRQAYNSPLHF. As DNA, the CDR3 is TGTGCCATCAGAAGACAGGCCTATAATTCACCCCTCCACTTT.

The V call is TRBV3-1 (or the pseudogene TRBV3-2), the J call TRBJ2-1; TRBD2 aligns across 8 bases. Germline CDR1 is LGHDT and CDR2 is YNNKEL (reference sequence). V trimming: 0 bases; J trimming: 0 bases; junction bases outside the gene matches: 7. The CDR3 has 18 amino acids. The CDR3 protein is CASSQEWRGASSYNEQFF. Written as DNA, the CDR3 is TGTGCCAGCAGCCAAGAGTGGCGGGGGGCCAGCTCCTACAATGAGCAGTTCTTC.

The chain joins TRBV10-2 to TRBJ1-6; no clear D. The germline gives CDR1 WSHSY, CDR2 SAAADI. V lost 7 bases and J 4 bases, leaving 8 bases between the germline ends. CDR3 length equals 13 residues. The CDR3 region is CASNAGYNSPLHF. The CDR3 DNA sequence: TGCGCCAGCAACGCAGGTTATAATTCACCCCTCCACTTT.

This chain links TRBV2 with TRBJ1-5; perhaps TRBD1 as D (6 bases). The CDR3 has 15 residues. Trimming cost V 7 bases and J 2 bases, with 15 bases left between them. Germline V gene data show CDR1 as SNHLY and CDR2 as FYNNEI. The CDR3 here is CASTIGDTRNQPQHF. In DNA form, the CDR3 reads TGTGCCAGCACCATAGGGGACACCCGCAATCAGCCCCAGCATTTT.

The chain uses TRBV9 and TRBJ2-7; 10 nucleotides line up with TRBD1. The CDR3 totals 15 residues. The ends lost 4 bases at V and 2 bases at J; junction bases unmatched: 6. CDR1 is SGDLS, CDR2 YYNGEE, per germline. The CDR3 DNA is TGTGCCAGCAGCCCCTCGGACAGGGGGGCCTACGAGCAGTACTTC. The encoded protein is CASSPSDRGAYEQYF. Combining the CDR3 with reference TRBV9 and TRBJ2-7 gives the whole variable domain DSGVTQTPKHLITATGQRVTLRCSPRSGDLSVYWYQQSLDQGLQFLIQYYNGEERAKGNILERFSAQQFPDLHSELNLSSLELGDSALYFCASSPSDRGAYEQYFGPGTRLTVT.

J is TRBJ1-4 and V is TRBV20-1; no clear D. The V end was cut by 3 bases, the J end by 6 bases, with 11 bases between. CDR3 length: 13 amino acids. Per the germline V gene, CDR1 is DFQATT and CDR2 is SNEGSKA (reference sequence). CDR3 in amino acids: CSASGGSDEKLFF. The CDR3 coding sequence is TGCAGTGCTAGTGGCGGGAGCGATGAAAAACTGTTTTTT.

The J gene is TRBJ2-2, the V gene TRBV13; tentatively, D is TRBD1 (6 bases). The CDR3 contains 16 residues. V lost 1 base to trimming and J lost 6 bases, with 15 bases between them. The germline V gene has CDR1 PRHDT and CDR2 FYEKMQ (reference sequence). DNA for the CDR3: TGTGCCAGCAGCTTAGCACAGGGCTTGTTCTCCGGGGAGCTGTTTTTT. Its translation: CASSLAQGLFSGELFF.

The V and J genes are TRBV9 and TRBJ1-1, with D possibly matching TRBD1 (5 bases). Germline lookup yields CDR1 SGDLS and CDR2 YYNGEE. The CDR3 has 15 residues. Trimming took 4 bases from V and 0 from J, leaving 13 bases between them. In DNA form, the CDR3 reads TGTGCCAGCAGCTTTTCGACAGAAATGAACACTGAAGCTTTCTTT. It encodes CASSFSTEMNTEAFF.

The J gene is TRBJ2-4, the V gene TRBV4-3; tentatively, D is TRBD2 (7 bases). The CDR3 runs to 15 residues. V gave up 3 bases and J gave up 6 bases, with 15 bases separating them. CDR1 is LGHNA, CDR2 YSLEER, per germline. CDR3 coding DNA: TGCGCCAGCAGCCAGGGGGGGCAGGGTGGAAACATTCAGTACTTC. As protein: CASSQGGQGGNIQYF.

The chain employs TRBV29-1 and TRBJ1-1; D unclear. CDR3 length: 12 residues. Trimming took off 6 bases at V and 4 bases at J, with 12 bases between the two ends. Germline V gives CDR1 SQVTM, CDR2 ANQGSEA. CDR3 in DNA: TGCAGCGTGGCCCCGCGGGGCACTGAAGCTTTCTTT. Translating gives CSVAPRGTEAFF.

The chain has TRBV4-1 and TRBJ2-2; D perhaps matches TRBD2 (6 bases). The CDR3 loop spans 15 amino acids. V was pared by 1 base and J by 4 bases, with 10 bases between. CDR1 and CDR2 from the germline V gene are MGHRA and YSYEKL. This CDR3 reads CASSQGLVGTGELFF. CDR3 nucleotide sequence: TGCGCCAGCAGCCAAGGACTAGTGGGCACCGGGGAGCTGTTTTTT.

For the CDR3, the DNA is TGCAGCGTTGACAGGGGCATCTATGGCTACACCTTC. Its translation is CSVDRGIYGYTF. The genes are TRBV29-1 and TRBJ1-2; weak D call: TRBD1 (6 bases). The CDR3 is 12 amino acids. Germline values: CDR1 SQVTM, CDR2 ANQGSEA. With 3 bases removed from V and 4 bases from J, the gap between germline ends came to 9 bases.

Written as DNA, the CDR3 is TGTGCCAGCGGTCCAGGGAGGAGCACCGGGGAGCTGTTTTTT. It codes for CASGPGRSTGELFF. The chain carries TRBV6-5 and TRBJ2-2; TRBD2 might be the D (6 bases). Trimming took 8 bases from V and 4 from J, leaving 14 bases between them. The CDR3 is made up of 14 amino acids. Germline V gene lookup returns CDR1 MNHEY and CDR2 SVGAGI.

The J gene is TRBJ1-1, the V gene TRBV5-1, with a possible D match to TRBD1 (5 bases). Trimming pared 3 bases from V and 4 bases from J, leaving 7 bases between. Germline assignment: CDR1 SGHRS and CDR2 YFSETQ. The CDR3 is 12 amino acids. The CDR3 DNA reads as TGCGCCAGCAGCTCAGGGTTCACTGAAGCTTTCTTT. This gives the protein CASSSGFTEAFF.

The CDR3 here is CASRGPRKPPRTVYGYTF. In DNA, the CDR3 is TGTGCCAGCAGGGGCCCCAGGAAGCCACCAAGGACAGTCTATGGCTACACCTTC. The chain links TRBV2 to TRBJ1-2; the D gene is possibly TRBD1 (6 bases). The CDR3 length is 18 residues. Trimming removed 6 bases from V and 4 bases from J, with 27 bases in between. Per germline, CDR1 SNHLY and CDR2 FYNNEI.